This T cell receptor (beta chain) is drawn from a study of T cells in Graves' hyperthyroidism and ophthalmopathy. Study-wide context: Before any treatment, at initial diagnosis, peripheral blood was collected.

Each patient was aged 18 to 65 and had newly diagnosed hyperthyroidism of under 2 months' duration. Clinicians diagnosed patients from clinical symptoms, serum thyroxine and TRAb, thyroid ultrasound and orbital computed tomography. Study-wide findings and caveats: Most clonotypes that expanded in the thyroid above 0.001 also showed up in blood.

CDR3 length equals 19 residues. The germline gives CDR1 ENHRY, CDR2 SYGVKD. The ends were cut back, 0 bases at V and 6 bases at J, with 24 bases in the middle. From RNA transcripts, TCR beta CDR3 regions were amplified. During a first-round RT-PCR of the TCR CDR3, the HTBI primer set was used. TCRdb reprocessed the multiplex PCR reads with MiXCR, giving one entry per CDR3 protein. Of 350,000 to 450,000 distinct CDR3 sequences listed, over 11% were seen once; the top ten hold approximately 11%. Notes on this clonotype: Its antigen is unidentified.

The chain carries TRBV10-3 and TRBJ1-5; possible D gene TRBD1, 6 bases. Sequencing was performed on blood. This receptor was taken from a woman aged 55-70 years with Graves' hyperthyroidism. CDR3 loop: CAISESLLFAGAKSQPQHF. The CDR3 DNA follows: TGTGCCATCAGTGAGTCGTTGTTGTTTGCGGGGGCGAAAAGTCAGCCCCAGCATTTT.